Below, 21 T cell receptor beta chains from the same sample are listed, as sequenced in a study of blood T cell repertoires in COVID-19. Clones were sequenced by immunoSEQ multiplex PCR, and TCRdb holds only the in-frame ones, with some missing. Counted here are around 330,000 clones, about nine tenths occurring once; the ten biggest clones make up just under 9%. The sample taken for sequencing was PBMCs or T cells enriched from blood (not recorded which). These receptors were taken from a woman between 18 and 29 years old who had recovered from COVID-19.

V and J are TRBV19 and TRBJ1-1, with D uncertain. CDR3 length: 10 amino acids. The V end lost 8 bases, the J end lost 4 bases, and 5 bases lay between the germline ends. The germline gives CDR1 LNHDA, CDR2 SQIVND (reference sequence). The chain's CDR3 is CASAGTEAFF. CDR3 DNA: TGTGCCAGTGCCGGCACTGAAGCTTTCTTT.

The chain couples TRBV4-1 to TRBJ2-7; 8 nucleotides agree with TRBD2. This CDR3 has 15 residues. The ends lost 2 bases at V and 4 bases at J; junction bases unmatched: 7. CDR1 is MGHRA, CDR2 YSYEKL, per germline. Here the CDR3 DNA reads TGCGCCAGCAGCCAATCACCGGGAGGGGGATACGAGCAGTACTTC. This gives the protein CASSQSPGGGYEQYF.

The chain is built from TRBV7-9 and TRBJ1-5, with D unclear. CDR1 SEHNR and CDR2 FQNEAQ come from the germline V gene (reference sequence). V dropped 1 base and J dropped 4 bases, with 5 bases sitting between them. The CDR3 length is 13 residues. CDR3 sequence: CASSLEHNQPQHF. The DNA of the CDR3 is TGTGCCAGCAGCTTAGAACATAATCAGCCCCAGCATTTT.

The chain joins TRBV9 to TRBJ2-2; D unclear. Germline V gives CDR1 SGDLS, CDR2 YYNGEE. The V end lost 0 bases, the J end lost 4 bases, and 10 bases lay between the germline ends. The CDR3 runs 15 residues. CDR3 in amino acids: CASSVGTTGTGELFF. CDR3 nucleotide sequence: TGTGCCAGCAGCGTAGGAACTACGGGCACCGGGGAGCTGTTTTTT.

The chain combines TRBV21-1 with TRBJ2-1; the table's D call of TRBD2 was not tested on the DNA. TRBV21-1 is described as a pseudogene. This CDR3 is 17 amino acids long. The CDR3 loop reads CASSKGLLGLSYNEQFF. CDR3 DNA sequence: TGTGCCAGCAGCAAGGGACTGTTAGGACTCTCCTACAATGAGCAGTTCTTC.

CDR3 protein: CASSLSLRAGYTF. As DNA, the CDR3 is TGTGCCAGCAGTTTATCCCTCAGGGCTGGCTACACCTTC. The rearrangement links TRBV27 to TRBJ1-2, with D tentatively TRBD1 (5 bases). Germline CDR1 reads MNHEY; CDR2 reads SMNVEV (reference sequence). The V end was cut by 0 bases, the J end by 7 bases, with 9 bases between. This CDR3 comprises 13 residues.

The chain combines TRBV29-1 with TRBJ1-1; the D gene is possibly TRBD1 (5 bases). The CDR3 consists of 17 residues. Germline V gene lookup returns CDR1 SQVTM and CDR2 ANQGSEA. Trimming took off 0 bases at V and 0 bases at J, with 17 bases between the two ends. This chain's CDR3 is CSVEEGRSQGMNTEAFF. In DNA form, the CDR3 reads TGCAGCGTTGAAGAGGGAAGGTCCCAGGGCATGAACACTGAAGCTTTCTTT.

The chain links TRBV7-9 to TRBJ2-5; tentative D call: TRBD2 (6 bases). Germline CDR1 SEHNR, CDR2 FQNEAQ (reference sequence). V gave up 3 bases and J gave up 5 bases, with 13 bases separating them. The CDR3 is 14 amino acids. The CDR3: CASSFGTLGETQYF. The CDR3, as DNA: TGTGCCAGCAGCTTTGGGACTCTCGGGGAGACCCAGTACTTC.

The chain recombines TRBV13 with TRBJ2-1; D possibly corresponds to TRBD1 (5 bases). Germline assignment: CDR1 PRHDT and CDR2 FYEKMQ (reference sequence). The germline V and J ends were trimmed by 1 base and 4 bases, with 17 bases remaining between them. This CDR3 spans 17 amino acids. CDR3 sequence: CASSLVHQGYIYNEQFF. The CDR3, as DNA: TGTGCCAGCAGCTTAGTTCATCAGGGCTACATATACAATGAGCAGTTCTTC.

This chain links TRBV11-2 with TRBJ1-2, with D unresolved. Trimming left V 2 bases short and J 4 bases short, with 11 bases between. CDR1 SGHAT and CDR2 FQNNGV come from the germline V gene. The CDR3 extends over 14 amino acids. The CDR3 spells CASSLFSVRYGYTF. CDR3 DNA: TGTGCCAGCAGCTTATTCTCTGTGCGCTATGGCTACACCTTC.

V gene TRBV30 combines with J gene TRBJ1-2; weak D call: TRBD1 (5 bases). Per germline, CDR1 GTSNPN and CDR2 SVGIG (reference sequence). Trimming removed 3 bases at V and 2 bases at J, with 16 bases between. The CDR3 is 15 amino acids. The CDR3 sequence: CAWRTLLAGNYGYTF. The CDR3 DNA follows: TGTGCCTGGAGGACCCTTTTGGCAGGGAACTATGGCTACACCTTC.

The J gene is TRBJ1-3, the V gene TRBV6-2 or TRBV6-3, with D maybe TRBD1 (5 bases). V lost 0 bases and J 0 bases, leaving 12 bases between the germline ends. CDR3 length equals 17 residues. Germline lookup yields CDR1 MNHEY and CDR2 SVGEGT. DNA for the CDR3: TGTGCCAGCAGTTACTCGACAGTCTCTCCCTCTGGAAACACCATATATTTT. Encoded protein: CASSYSTVSPSGNTIYF.

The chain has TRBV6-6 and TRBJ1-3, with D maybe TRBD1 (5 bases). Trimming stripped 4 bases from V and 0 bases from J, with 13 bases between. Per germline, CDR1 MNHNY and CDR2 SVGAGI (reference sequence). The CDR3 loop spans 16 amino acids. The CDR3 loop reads CASSSQGEGSGNTIYF. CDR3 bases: TGTGCCAGCAGTTCCCAAGGGGAGGGCTCTGGAAACACCATATATTTT.

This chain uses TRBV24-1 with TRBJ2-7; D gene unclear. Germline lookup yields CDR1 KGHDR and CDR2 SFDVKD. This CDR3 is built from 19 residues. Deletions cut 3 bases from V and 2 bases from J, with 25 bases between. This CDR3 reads CATSDRLLTSTQKTYEQYF. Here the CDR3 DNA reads TGTGCCACCAGTGATCGCCTTCTTACGTCTACCCAAAAGACCTACGAGCAGTACTTC.

The CDR3: CASSSWTGENTEAFF. Here the CDR3 DNA reads TGTGCCAGCAGCTCCTGGACAGGGGAGAACACTGAAGCTTTCTTT. This chain joins TRBV7-2 and TRBJ1-1; 9 nucleotides match TRBD1. With 4 bases clipped from V and 1 base from J, the junction kept 4 bases outside the gene matches. Germline V gene sequence: CDR1 SGHTA, CDR2 FQGNSA. The CDR3 is made up of 15 amino acids.

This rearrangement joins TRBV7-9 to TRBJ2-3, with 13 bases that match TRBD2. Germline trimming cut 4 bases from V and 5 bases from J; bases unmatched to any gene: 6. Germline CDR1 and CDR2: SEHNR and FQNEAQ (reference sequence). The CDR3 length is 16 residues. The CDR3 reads CASSSTSGGARDTQYF. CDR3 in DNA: TGTGCCAGCAGCTCCACTAGCGGGGGGGCCAGAGATACGCAGTATTTT.

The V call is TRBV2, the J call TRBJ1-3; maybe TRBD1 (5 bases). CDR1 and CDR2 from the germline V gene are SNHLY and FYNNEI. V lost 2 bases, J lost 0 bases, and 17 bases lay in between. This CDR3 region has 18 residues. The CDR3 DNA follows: TGTGCCAGCAGTGAATGGGGCAGGTCCGTCGTCTCTGGAAACACCATATATTTT. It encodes CASSEWGRSVVSGNTIYF. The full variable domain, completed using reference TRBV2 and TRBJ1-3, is EPEVTQTPSHQVTQMGQEVILRCVPISNHLYFYWYRQILGQKVEFLVSFYNNEISEKSEIFDDQFSVERPDGSNFTLKIRSTKLEDSAMYFCASSEWGRSVVSGNTIYFGEGSWLTVV.

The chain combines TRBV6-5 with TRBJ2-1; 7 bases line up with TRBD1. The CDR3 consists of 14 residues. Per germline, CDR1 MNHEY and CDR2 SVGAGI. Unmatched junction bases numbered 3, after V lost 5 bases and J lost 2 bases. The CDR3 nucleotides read TGTGCCAGCAGTCGACAGGGACCCTACAATGAGCAGTTCTTC. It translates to CASSRQGPYNEQFF.

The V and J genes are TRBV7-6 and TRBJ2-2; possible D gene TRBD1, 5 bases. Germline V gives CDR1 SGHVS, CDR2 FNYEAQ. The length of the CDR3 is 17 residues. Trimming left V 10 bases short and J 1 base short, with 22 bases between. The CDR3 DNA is TGTGCCACCACTCGGAGTAGAAGCAGGGTGAACACCGGGGAGCTGTTTTTT. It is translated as CATTRSRSRVNTGELFF.

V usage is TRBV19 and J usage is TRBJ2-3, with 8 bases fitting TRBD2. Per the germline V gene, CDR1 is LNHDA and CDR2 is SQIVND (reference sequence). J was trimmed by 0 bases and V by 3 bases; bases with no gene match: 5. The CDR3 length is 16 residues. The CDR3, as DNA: TGTGCCAGTAGTATTACTAGCGGCACTAGCACAGATACGCAGTATTTT. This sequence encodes CASSITSGTSTDTQYF.

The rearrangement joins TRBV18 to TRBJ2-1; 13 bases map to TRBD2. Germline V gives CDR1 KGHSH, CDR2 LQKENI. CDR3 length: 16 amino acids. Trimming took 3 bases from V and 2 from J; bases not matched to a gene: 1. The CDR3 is CASSPGLAGTYNEQFF. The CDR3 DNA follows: TGTGCCAGCTCACCGGGACTAGCGGGAACCTACAATGAGCAGTTCTTC.